This T cell receptor (beta chain) was found in a study of T cells in Graves' hyperthyroidism and ophthalmopathy. Based on clinical symptoms, serum thyroxine and TRAb, thyroid ultrasound and orbital computed tomography, diagnoses were reached. Fresh peripheral blood, about 9.6 ml, yielded the PBMCs. Losses at the gene ends were 2 bases for V and 1 base for J; bases not matched to a gene: 2. The CDR3 runs to 15 residues. Germline V CDR1 and CDR2: SGHNT, YENEEA. What was amplified from RNA transcripts were TCR beta CDR3 regions. First-round RT-PCR of the TCR CDR3 relied on the HTBI primer set. From the multiplex PCR reads, TCRdb called clonotypes with MiXCR, one entry per CDR3 protein. Among fewer than 350,000 distinct CDR3 sequences, 18% were seen once, and the ten largest hold about 53%. This clonotype was counted many times.

Sequenced material: blood. The rearrangement links TRBV11-3 to TRBJ2-1; 7 nucleotides agree with TRBD2. The source is a woman aged 45 to 65 with Graves' hyperthyroidism. In DNA form, the CDR3 reads TGTGCCAGCAGCTTAACTAGCGAGTCCTACAATGAGCAGTTCTTC. Residues: CASSLTSESYNEQFF.